Listed below are T cell receptor beta chains from one sample, sequenced in a study of metastatic and nonmetastatic thyroid tumors. TCRdb re-called clones from the PCR reads using MiXCR. Here the sample spans some 15,000 clones, 30% to 40% being singletons. The specimen was tumor tissue. The receptors were gathered from a male donor with papillary thyroid cancer or a benign thyroid nodule (not recorded which). Some clones in this sample may be carry-over from other donors' samples. Both conserved end residues are trimmed from each CDR3. Fields, in order: V gene, J gene, CDR3 protein.

>TRBV6-1|TRBJ2-7
ASSEPPSYEQY
>TRBV6-1|TRBJ2-7
ASCEGTRAAYEQY
>TRBV6-1|TRBJ1-1
ASSTEYRGATEAF
>TRBV19|TRBJ1-1
ASMLGSFGGTEAF
>TRBV15|TRBJ2-7
ATSRDLVDGGEQY
>TRBV20-1|TRBJ2-7
SARAVREGGYEQY
>TRBV4-2|TRBJ2-6
ASSQLRDTVSGANVLT
>TRBV3-1|TRBJ2-1
ASSQETISYNEQF
>TRBV13|TRBJ1-1
ASSSLDVLKAF
>TRBV6-2/TRBV6-3|TRBJ2-7
ASSTSRDRGLNEQY
>TRBV20-1|TRBJ1-2
SAEFGTGVGYT
>TRBV18|TRBJ1-2
ASSQQGQGYT
>TRBV10-3|TRBJ2-2
AIKPGQNTGELF
>TRBV24-1|TRBJ2-3
ATSDPGGSVTDTQY
>TRBV4-1|TRBJ2-7
ASSQPGRSEQY
>TRBV5-6|TRBJ2-7
ASSLGRPPPDEQY
>TRBV4-1|TRBJ2-7
ASSQGVTTYEQY
>TRBV6-2/TRBV6-3|TRBJ1-1
ASNLDGLNTEAF
>TRBV6-2/TRBV6-3|TRBJ2-6
ASQEHSGANVLT
>TRBV2|TRBJ2-3
ASSVRRTGGSYGPDTQY
>TRBV25-1|TRBJ2-5
ASSEPTTGQETQY
>TRBV12-3/TRBV12-4|TRBJ2-7
ASSLNGGAIEQY
>TRBV6-2/TRBV6-3|TRBJ1-1
ASSSSRQGRDEAF
>TRBV18|TRBJ2-3
ASSPTSGDTQY
>TRBV7-9|TRBJ1-2
ASSLRQGAAYGYT
>TRBV20-1|TRBJ2-3
SAAHYDTQY
>TRBV4-1|TRBJ1-4
ASSLLVIGEKLF
>TRBV20-1|TRBJ2-7
SASDRASYEQY
>TRBV27|TRBJ2-7
ASSSRSEQY
>TRBV12-3/TRBV12-4|TRBJ2-7
ASNVAGDGGEQY
>TRBV19|TRBJ2-2
ASSKRQGYTGELF
>TRBV27|TRBJ1-2
ASSQQGPYGYT